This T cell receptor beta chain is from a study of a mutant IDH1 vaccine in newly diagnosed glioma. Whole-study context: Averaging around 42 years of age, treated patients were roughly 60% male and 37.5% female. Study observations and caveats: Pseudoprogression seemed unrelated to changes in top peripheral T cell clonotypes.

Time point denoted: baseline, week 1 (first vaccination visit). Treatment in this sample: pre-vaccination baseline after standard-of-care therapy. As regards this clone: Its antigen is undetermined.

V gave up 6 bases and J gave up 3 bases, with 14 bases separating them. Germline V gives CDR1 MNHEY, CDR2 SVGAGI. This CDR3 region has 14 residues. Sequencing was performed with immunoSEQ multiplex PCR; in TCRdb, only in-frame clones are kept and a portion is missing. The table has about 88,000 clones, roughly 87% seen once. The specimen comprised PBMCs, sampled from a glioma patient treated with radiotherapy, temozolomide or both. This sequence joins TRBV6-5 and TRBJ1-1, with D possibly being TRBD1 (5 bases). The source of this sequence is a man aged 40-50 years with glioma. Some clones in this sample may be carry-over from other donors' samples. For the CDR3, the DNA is TGTGCCAGCAGCCGACTAGGGACCTACACTGAAGCTTTCTTT. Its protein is CASSRLGTYTEAFF.